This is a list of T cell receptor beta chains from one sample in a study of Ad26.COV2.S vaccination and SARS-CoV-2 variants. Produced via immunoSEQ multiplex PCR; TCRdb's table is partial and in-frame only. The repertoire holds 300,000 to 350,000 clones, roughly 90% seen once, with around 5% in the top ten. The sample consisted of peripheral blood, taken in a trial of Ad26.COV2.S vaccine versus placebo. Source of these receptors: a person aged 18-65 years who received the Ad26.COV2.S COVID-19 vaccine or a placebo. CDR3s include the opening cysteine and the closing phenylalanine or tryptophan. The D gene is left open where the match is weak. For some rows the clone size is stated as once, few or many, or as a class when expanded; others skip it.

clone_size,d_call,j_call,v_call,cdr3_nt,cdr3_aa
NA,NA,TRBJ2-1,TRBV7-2,TGTGCCAGCAGCTTCTCCGGGGATACGTACAATGAGCAGTTCTTC,CASSFSGDTYNEQFF
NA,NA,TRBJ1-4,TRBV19,TGTGCCAGTAGTCCTCTCCAGGGCAGGGTCGAAAAACTGTTTTTT,CASSPLQGRVEKLFF
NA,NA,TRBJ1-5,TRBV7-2,TGTGCCAGCAGCTTAGATTTTGGACCAAATCAGCCCCAGCATTTT,CASSLDFGPNQPQHF
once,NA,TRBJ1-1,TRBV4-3,TGCGCCAGCAGCCACCATGGACTACCTAACACTGAAGCTTTCTTT,CASSHHGLPNTEAFF
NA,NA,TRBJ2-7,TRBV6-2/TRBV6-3,TGTGCCAGCAGTCACTCACCCGGGATAGGTATCGAGCAGTACTTC,CASSHSPGIGIEQYF
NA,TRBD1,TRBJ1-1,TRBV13,TGTGCCAGCACCACGACAGGGGCGGGTACTGAAGCTTTCTTT,CASTTTGAGTEAFF
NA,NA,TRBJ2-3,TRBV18,TGTGCCAGCTCACCCCCCAGCACAGATACGCAGTATTTT,CASSPPSTDTQYF
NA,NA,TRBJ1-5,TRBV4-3,TGCGCCAGCAGCCAAGATCGAGCGGGCCCAGTCAATCAGCCCCAGCATTTT,CASSQDRAGPVNQPQHF
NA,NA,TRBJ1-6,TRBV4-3,TGCGCCAGCAGCCAAGATCTGGTCAGGCCAGGAGTTGGGCTTGTTGCACCCCTCCACTTT,CASSQDLVRPGVGLVAPLHF
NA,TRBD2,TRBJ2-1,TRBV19,TGTGCCAGTAGTATAGGGGGGCCTAGCGGGAGATGGGAGCAGTTCTTC,CASSIGGPSGRWEQFF
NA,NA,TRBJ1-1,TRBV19,TGTGCCAGTAGTATTCTTCTCGGGGTGAAGGGGGACACTGAAGCTTTCTTT,CASSILLGVKGDTEAFF
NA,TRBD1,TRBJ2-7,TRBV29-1,TGCAGCGTTCGGACAGGGGGGCAAGAGCAGTACTTC,CSVRTGGQEQYF
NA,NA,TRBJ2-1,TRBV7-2,TGTGCCAGCAGCTCGGCTAGTACCAATGAGCAGTTCTTC,CASSSASTNEQFF
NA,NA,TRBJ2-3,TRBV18,TGTGCCAGCTCACCACCCAGCGCGGTGGGGGAGGATACGCAGTATTTT,CASSPPSAVGEDTQYF
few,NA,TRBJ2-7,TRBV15,TGTGCCACCAGCAGAGATCCAGATGGGGGTACCCTAGGCTCCTACGAGCAGTACTTC,CATSRDPDGGTLGSYEQYF
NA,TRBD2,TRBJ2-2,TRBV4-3,TGCGCCAGCAGCCAGGGACTAGCGGGAAACGGGGAGCTGTTTTTT,CASSQGLAGNGELFF
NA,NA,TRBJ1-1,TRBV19,TGTGCCAGTAGTTTCCGGACAGTCTCTCTGAACACTGAAGCTTTCTTT,CASSFRTVSLNTEAFF
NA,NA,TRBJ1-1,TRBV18,TGTGCCAGCTCTCCTGGAATATCCCCTGAAGCTTTCTTT,CASSPGISPEAFF
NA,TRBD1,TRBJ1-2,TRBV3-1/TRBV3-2,TGTGCCAGCAGCCCAGTAGGGACAGGGGTAGGCTACACCTTC,CASSPVGTGVGYTF
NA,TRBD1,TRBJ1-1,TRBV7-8,TGTGCCAGCAGCTTAGCGCGGGCTCAGACAGGGCAGAACACTGAAGCTTTCTTT,CASSLARAQTGQNTEAFF
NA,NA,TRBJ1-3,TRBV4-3,TGCGCCAGCAGCCAAGATAGGTGGGAGGGGAGCGGAAACACCATATATTTT,CASSQDRWEGSGNTIYF
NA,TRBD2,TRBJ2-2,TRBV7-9,TGTGCCAGCAGCAGAGGGACTAGCGGGGTCGCCGGGGAGCTGTTTTTT,CASSRGTSGVAGELFF
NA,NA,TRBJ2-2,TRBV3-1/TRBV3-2,TGTGCCAGCAGCCAAGACAGGGGAAGAGGGAGCACCGGGGAGCTGTTTTTT,CASSQDRGRGSTGELFF
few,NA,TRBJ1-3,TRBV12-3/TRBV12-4,TGTGCCAGCAGGGGACTTGGGGACACCATATATTTT,CASRGLGDTIYF
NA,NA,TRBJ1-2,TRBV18,TGTGCCAGCTCACCTGGAACGGAGTATGGCTACACCTTC,CASSPGTEYGYTF
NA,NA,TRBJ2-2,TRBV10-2,TGCGCCAGCAGTGAGTCGGCGGGGAACACCGGGGAGCTGTTTTTT,CASSESAGNTGELFF
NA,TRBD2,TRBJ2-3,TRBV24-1,TGTGCCACCAGCCGAGCGGGGGGAAGCACAGATACGCAGTATTTT,CATSRAGGSTDTQYF
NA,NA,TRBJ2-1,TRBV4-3,TGCGCCAGCAGCCAAGATGGGGCAGGCCCTTATAATGAGCAGTTCTTC,CASSQDGAGPYNEQFF
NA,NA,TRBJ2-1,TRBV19,TGTGCCAGTAGCCCTATGGCAGGTTGGCGTGAGCAGTTCTTC,CASSPMAGWREQFF
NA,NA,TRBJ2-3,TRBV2,TGTGCCAGCAGTGACCCTGGAGGAGATCAGACAGATACGCAGTATTTT,CASSDPGGDQTDTQYF
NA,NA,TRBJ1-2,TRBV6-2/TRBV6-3,TGTGCCAGCAGTCCCTCGGGCAGCTATGGCTACACCTTC,CASSPSGSYGYTF
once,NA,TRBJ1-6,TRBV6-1,TGTGCCAGCAGTGGCCGAAGCGACTCCTATAATTCACCCCTCCACTTT,CASSGRSDSYNSPLHF
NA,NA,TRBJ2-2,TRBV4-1,TGCGCCAGCAGCCAAGAGCCAACAGGAAGGCCCGGGGAGCTGTTTTTT,CASSQEPTGRPGELFF
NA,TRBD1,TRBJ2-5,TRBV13,TGTGCCAGCAGCCTCCCGGACAGGGAAGAGACCCAGTACTTC,CASSLPDREETQYF
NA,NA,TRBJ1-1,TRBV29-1,TGCAGCGTTTTAACGGGGAACACTGAAGCTTTCTTT,CSVLTGNTEAFF
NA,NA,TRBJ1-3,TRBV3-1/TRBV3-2,TGTGCCAGCAGCCAGTCTGGAAACACCATATATTTT,CASSQSGNTIYF
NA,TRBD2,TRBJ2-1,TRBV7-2,TGTGCCAGCAGCTTGGCTAGCGGGGGTTTCCGAATAGGGGAGCAGTTCTTC,CASSLASGGFRIGEQFF
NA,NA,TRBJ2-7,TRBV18,TGTGCCAGCTCACCTTCCTCAGGGGCCTACGAGCAGTACTTC,CASSPSSGAYEQYF
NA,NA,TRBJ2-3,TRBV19,TGTGCCAGTAGTATAGGAGAGGGTTCAGATACGCAGTATTTT,CASSIGEGSDTQYF
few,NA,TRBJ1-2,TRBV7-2,TGTGCCAGCATCCCGGACATTACCCTAGGGATCGGCTACACCTTC,CASIPDITLGIGYTF
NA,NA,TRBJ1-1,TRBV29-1,TGCAGCGCCTCTGACGTGACTGAAGCTTTCTTT,CSASDVTEAFF
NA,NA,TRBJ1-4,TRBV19,TGTGCCACCCGGGGCCGGCGAACTAATGAAAAACTGTTTTTT,CATRGRRTNEKLFF
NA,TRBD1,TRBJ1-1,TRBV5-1,TGCGCCAGCAACTCTGAACCAGGGGGCAACACTGAAGCTTTCTTT,CASNSEPGGNTEAFF
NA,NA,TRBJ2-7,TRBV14,TGTGCCAGCAGCGTTGGACAGCCCCCCTACGAGCAGTACTTC,CASSVGQPPYEQYF
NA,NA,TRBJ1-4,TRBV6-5,TGTGCCAGCAGTTTTCGGGGTGCAACTAATGAAAAACTGTTTTTT,CASSFRGATNEKLFF
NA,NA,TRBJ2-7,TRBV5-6,TGTGCCAGCAGCCCGGAGGATCGGGAATACGAGCAGTACTTC,CASSPEDREYEQYF
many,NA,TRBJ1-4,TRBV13,TGTGCCAGCAGCTCCCGGGGGGGATCACGAGAAAAACTGTTTTTT,CASSSRGGSREKLFF
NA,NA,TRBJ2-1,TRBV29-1,TGCAGCGTGGTATCGACTAGGGGGTCCGGTGAGCAGTTCTTC,CSVVSTRGSGEQFF
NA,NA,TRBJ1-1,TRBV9,TGTGCCAGCAGCGGAAACAGGGAAGGCGCTGAAGCTTTCTTT,CASSGNREGAEAFF
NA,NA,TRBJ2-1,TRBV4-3,TGCGCCAGCAGCCGCGGTTATAGCAATGAGCAGTTCTTC,CASSRGYSNEQFF
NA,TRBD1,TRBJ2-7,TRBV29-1,TGCAGCGCTATCGCGACAGGGCCCTACGAGCAGTACTTC,CSAIATGPYEQYF
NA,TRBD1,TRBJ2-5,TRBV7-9,TGTGCCAGCAGCTTAGGCACTTCCCGGGACAGGGCCCAAGAGACCCAGTACTTC,CASSLGTSRDRAQETQYF
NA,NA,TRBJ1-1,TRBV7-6,TGTGCCAGCAGCCTCGGTTCAGGACGAGGGACTGAAGCTTTCTTT,CASSLGSGRGTEAFF
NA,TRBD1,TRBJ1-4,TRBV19,TGTGCCAGCCTGAAGTCAGGGACAGGGCGAAAACTGTTTTTT,CASLKSGTGRKLFF
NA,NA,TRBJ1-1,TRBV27,TGTGCCAGCAGTTTAAGCACAGGGTTGAAGAACACTGAAGCTTTCTTT,CASSLSTGLKNTEAFF
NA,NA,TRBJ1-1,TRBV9,TGTGCCAGCAGCCAAGGGGACGGGTCGAGGACTGAAGCTTTCTTT,CASSQGDGSRTEAFF
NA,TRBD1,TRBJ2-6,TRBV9,TGTGCCAGCAGCCCCCGGACAGGGACCCCTGGGGCCAACGTCCTGACTTTC,CASSPRTGTPGANVLTF
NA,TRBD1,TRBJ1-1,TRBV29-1,TGCAGCGAATCCGGGACAGGGGGGGAAGCTTTCTTT,CSESGTGGEAFF
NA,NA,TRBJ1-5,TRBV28,TGTGCCAGCAGGCCCCTACAGATAGGATATCAGCCCCAGCATTTT,CASRPLQIGYQPQHF